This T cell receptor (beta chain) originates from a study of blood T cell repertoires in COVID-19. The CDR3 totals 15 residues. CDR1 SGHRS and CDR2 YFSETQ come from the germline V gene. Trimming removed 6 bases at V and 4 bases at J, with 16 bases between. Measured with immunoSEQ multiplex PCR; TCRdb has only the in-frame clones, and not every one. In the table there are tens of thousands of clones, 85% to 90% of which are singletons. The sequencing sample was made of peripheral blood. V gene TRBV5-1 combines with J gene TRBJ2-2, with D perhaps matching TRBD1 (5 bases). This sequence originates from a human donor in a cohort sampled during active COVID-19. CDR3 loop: CASTATNQGTGELFF. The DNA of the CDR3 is TGCGCCAGCACCGCCACCAACCAGGGCACCGGGGAGCTGTTTTTT.